Listed here are 11 T cell receptor beta chains from one sample, sequenced in a study of identifying expanded T cells in peripheral blood. The table came from immunoSEQ multiplex PCR; TCRdb's copy has only in-frame clones and leaves some out. The data show approximately 91,000 clones, about 91% seen once. Sequenced: blood. The receptor source for this set is a person aged 18 to 69 in good health.

The V and J genes are TRBV6-5 and TRBJ2-2, with TRBD2 as a possible D gene (6 bases). This CDR3 spans 16 amino acids. Germline assignment: CDR1 MNHEY and CDR2 SVGAGI. V was shortened by 2 bases and J by 3 bases, with 13 bases between the two germline ends. In DNA, the CDR3 is TGTGCCAGCAGTTACCGGGTATGGGGGGACACCGGGGAGCTGTTTTTT. As protein: CASSYRVWGDTGELFF.

The CDR3 region is CAWRQRETQYF. CDR3 DNA sequence: TGTGCCTGGAGACAGAGGGAGACCCAGTACTTC. The gene calls are TRBV30 and TRBJ2-5; D gene ambiguous. The CDR3 spans 11 residues. Germline assignment: CDR1 GTSNPN and CDR2 SVGIG (reference sequence). Trimming removed 3 bases at V and 5 bases at J, with 7 bases between.

The chain combines TRBV28 with TRBJ2-4, with 8 positions matching TRBD1. This CDR3 comprises 20 residues. The J segment lost 3 bases and the V segment lost 7 bases, leaving 23 bases of the junction unmatched. CDR1 is MDHEN and CDR2 is SYDVKM in the germline V gene. The CDR3 spells CASTYRRGTGGGGGKNIQYF. Here the CDR3 DNA reads TGTGCCAGCACCTACAGAAGGGGAACAGGGGGTGGTGGTGGCAAAAACATTCAGTACTTC.

V and J are TRBV14 and TRBJ2-2; D unresolved. The CDR3 has 13 residues. Germline V gene lookup returns CDR1 SGHDN and CDR2 FVKESK. V was trimmed by 6 bases and J by 5 bases, leaving 10 bases between them. The CDR3 sequence is CASSSSLTGELFF. Written as DNA, the CDR3 is TGTGCCAGCAGTTCGTCGCTTACCGGGGAGCTGTTTTTT.

The chain links TRBV7-8 to TRBJ2-5; D is unclear. This CDR3 has 15 residues. The V gene lost 1 base and the J gene lost 2 bases, with 11 bases spanning the gap. From germline, CDR1 is SGHVS and CDR2 FQNEAQ. In DNA, the CDR3 is TGTGCCAGCAGCTTAGGCCTAGTGCTACAAGAGACCCAGTACTTC. Translating it yields CASSLGLVLQETQYF.

The chain has TRBV5-4 and TRBJ1-4; D is possibly TRBD1 (5 bases). CDR1 is SGHNT and CDR2 is YYREEE in the germline V gene (reference sequence). CDR3 length equals 16 residues. Trimming pared 0 bases from V and 0 bases from J, leaving 9 bases between. The CDR3 coding sequence is TGTGCCAGCAGCTTGGCAGGGCCTACAACTAATGAAAAACTGTTTTTT. Protein: CASSLAGPTTNEKLFF.

The rearrangement joins TRBV5-5 to TRBJ1-2; 8 bases match TRBD1. The CDR3 loop spans 15 amino acids. The junction had 12 bases not matched to a gene; V was cut back by 4 bases and J by 7 bases. The germline V gene has CDR1 SGHKS and CDR2 YYEKEE (reference sequence). The CDR3 here is CASSPEGQGAIGYTF. The CDR3 DNA follows: TGTGCCAGCAGCCCCGAAGGGCAGGGGGCCATTGGCTACACCTTC.

This chain links TRBV5-1 with TRBJ1-2; no reliable D call. Germline V lookup: CDR1 SGHRS, CDR2 YFSETQ. The CDR3 consists of 13 residues. V lost 7 bases and J 4 bases, leaving 14 bases between the germline ends. The DNA for the CDR3 is TGCGCCAGCGGCGGAGTAGGAGCCTATGGCTACACCTTC. Translation: CASGGVGAYGYTF. The entire variable domain, with the rest obtained from reference TRBV5-1 and TRBJ1-2, is as follows: KAGVTQTPRYLIKTRGQQVTLSCSPISGHRSVSWYQQTPGQGLQFLFEYFSETQRNKGNFPGRFSGRQFSNSRSEMNVSTLELGDSALYLCASGGVGAYGYTFGSGTRLTVV.

The rearrangement uses TRBV4-3 and TRBJ2-1, with D possibly being TRBD2 (6 bases). The CDR3 has 18 residues. V was shortened by 2 bases and J by 0 bases, with 17 bases between the two germline ends. Germline values: CDR1 LGHNA, CDR2 YSLEER. The CDR3 region is CASSQRVRGASSYNEQFF. The CDR3 DNA is TGCGCCAGCAGCCAACGGGTGCGGGGTGCCAGCTCCTACAATGAGCAGTTCTTC.

V gene TRBV5-1 combines with J gene TRBJ1-4; 11 nucleotides match TRBD1. The junction had 2 bases not matched to a gene; V was cut back by 3 bases and J by 4 bases. Looked up from germline, CDR1 is SGHRS and CDR2 is YFSETQ. This CDR3 contains 15 residues. This chain's CDR3 is CASSSGTGGNEKLFF. The DNA for the CDR3 is TGCGCCAGCAGCTCAGGGACAGGGGGTAATGAAAAACTGTTTTTT.

This rearrangement joins TRBV6-5 to TRBJ2-7; TRBD2 aligns across 7 bases. V was clipped by 0 bases and J by 1 base; unmatched bases: 3. The CDR3 extends over 15 amino acids. Germline CDR1 MNHEY, CDR2 SVGAGI. The CDR3 DNA follows: TGTGCCAGCAGTTACTCCGGGGGGAGGTCCTACGAGCAGTACTTC. This sequence encodes CASSYSGGRSYEQYF.